Below are 30 T cell receptor beta chains sequenced from a single sample in a study of T cells in localized non-small cell lung cancer. Method: immunoSEQ multiplex PCR; TCRdb's copy keeps in-frame clones and lacks some. The sample records some 30,000 clones, approximately 90% being singletons. The specimen was PBMCs, collected before any cancer treatment. These receptors originate from a man aged 40 to 69 with stage II lung adenocarcinoma.

This rearrangement joins TRBV5-8 to TRBJ2-5, with a possible D match to TRBD1 (6 bases). Trimming cost V 10 bases and J 0 bases, with 16 bases left between them. The CDR3 extends over 14 amino acids. The germline CDR1 and CDR2 sequences are SGHTS and YDEGEE. The CDR3 nucleotides read TGTGCCTCCTCGAGGGGGTCGTACCAAGAGACCCAGTACTTC. As protein: CASSRGSYQETQYF.

The rearrangement joins TRBV28 to TRBJ2-7; D possibly matches TRBD1 or TRBD2 (5 bases each). The CDR3 is made up of 14 amino acids. V gave up 5 bases and J gave up 4 bases, with 15 bases separating them. Germline CDR1 is MDHEN and CDR2 is SYDVKM. This CDR3 reads CASSVSGQGYEQYF. In nucleotides, the CDR3 is TGTGCCAGCAGTGTATCGGGGCAGGGATACGAGCAGTACTTC. Full variable domain (outside the CDR3, taken from reference TRBV28 and TRBJ2-7): DVKVTQSSRYLVKRTGEKVFLECVQDMDHENMFWYRQDPGLGLRLIYFSYDVKMKEKGDIPEGYSVSREKKERFSLILESASTNQTSMYLCASSVSGQGYEQYFGPGTRLTVT.

The chain joins TRBV10-3 to TRBJ2-2, with 7 positions matching TRBD2. The V gene end was trimmed by 3 bases and the J gene end by 3 bases; junction bases not matched to a gene: 13. The CDR3 has 18 residues. Germline V gene lookup returns CDR1 ENHRY and CDR2 SYGVKD. CDR3 coding DNA: TGTGCCATCAGTGAATCTTGGGGGAGGGCTGGGCACACCGGGGAGCTGTTTTTT. Amino acid sequence: CAISESWGRAGHTGELFF.

This chain uses TRBV7-8 with TRBJ1-2, with D uncertain. In germline, CDR1 is SGHVS, CDR2 FQNEAQ. V was shortened by 5 bases and J by 4 bases, with 17 bases between the two germline ends. The CDR3 totals 15 residues. The CDR3, as DNA: TGTGCCAGCAGCCCAGCGGTGAGCAGTCCCTATGGCTACACCTTC. Protein product: CASSPAVSSPYGYTF.

This chain links TRBV27 with TRBJ2-4; 9 nucleotides match TRBD2. The J segment lost 0 bases and the V segment lost 5 bases, leaving 8 bases of the junction unmatched. This CDR3 is built from 17 residues. The germline CDR1 and CDR2 sequences are MNHEY and SMNVEV (reference sequence). The DNA of the CDR3 is TGTGCCAGCAGTGGAGGCGGGGGGGTCCTAGCCAAAAACATTCAGTACTTC. This codes for CASSGGGGVLAKNIQYF.

The V and J genes are TRBV15 and TRBJ1-2; 8 bases agree with TRBD1. The CDR3 totals 15 residues. Looked up from germline, CDR1 is LNHNV and CDR2 is YYDKDF (reference sequence). The V segment lost 1 base and the J segment 10 bases; nucleotides outside the gene matches: 11. CDR3: CATSRGPGQGPNYTF. The CDR3, as DNA: TGTGCCACCAGCAGAGGTCCCGGACAGGGTCCTAACTACACCTTC.

This chain uses TRBV5-4 with TRBJ1-1; D is uncertain. V dropped 0 bases and J dropped 1 base, with 7 bases sitting between them. CDR1 is SGHNT, CDR2 YYREEE, per germline (reference sequence). The CDR3 is 14 residues long. The CDR3 DNA sequence: TGTGCCAGCAGCTTGGACATAAGGAACACTGAAGCTTTCTTT. This encodes CASSLDIRNTEAFF.

The V gene is TRBV7-2, the J gene TRBJ2-3; no firm D call. Trimming removed 3 bases at V and 4 bases at J, with 11 bases between. Germline CDR1 reads SGHTA; CDR2 reads FQGNSA. The CDR3 is made up of 14 amino acids. DNA of the CDR3: TGTGCCAGCAGCTTGATGAGGACGTCAGATACGCAGTATTTT. Translating gives CASSLMRTSDTQYF.

The J gene is TRBJ2-7, the V gene TRBV7-2; D is undetermined. CDR3 length equals 13 residues. Trimming cost V 5 bases and J 6 bases, with 14 bases left between them. Germline assignment: CDR1 SGHTA and CDR2 FQGNSA. The CDR3, as DNA: TGTGCCAGCAGCCTGGAGCCACCCCGCGAGCAGTACTTC. Amino acids: CASSLEPPREQYF.

This chain connects TRBV5-1 to TRBJ1-2; a possible D gene is TRBD1 (6 bases). Germline V gives CDR1 SGHRS, CDR2 YFSETQ. Trimming left V 0 bases short and J 7 bases short, with 16 bases between. The CDR3 consists of 15 residues. CDR3 sequence reads: CASSLDTGLRGGYTF. CDR3 bases: TGCGCCAGCAGCTTGGACACAGGGCTTCGGGGTGGCTACACCTTC. Based on the CDR3 plus reference TRBV5-1 and TRBJ1-2, the full variable domain is KAGVTQTPRYLIKTRGQQVTLSCSPISGHRSVSWYQQTPGQGLQFLFEYFSETQRNKGNFPGRFSGRQFSNSRSEMNVSTLELGDSALYLCASSLDTGLRGGYTFGSGTRLTVV.

The chain employs TRBV7-7 and TRBJ1-2, with 8 bases aligning to TRBD1. Trimming at V came to 1 base and at J to 8 bases, leaving 3 bases not matched to a gene. The germline CDR1 and CDR2 sequences are SSHAT and FNYEAQ (reference sequence). The CDR3 sequence is 13 residues long. This CDR3 reads CASSLDRGLGYTF. The CDR3, as DNA: TGTGCCAGCAGCTTAGACAGGGGGTTAGGCTACACCTTC. The whole variable domain, filled in from reference TRBV7-7 and TRBJ1-2, reads GAGVSQSPRYKVTKRGQDVTLRCDPISSHATLYWYQQALGQGPEFLTYFNYEAQPDKSGLPSDRFSAERPEGSISTLTIQRTEQRDSAMYRCASSLDRGLGYTFGSGTRLTVV.

The V call is TRBV6-5, the J call TRBJ1-1, with 7 bases aligning to TRBD1. The CDR3 runs to 12 residues. The junction had 5 bases not matched to a gene; V was cut back by 7 bases and J by 6 bases. Germline-derived CDR1 and CDR2 are MNHEY and SVGAGI. CDR3 nucleotide sequence: TGTGCCAGCACTACAGGGGCCGCTGAAGCTTTCTTT. Translating gives CASTTGAAEAFF.

The J gene is TRBJ1-1, the V gene TRBV2, with D maybe TRBD1 (6 bases). This CDR3 is 12 amino acids long. Per the germline V gene, CDR1 is SNHLY and CDR2 is FYNNEI. Trimming pared 10 bases from V and 7 bases from J, leaving 16 bases between. CDR3 nucleotides: TGTGCCATCAGGGGTGGGCAGGGTGAAGCTTTCTTT. Amino acid sequence: CAIRGGQGEAFF.

The chain employs TRBV11-2 and TRBJ2-1; 9 bases are shared with TRBD2. The V gene end was trimmed by 2 bases and the J gene end by 3 bases; junction bases not matched to a gene: 5. Germline V gene sequence: CDR1 SGHAT, CDR2 FQNNGV. This CDR3 spans 16 amino acids. CDR3 nucleotides: TGTGCCAGCAGCTTAAGTAGCGGGGGCTACTACAATGAGCAGTTCTTC. This codes for CASSLSSGGYYNEQFF. Complete variable domain (other parts from reference TRBV11-2 and TRBJ2-1): EAGVAQSPRYKIIEKRQSVAFWCNPISGHATLYWYQQILGQGPKLLIQFQNNGVVDDSQLPKDRFSAERLKGVDSTLKIQPAKLEDSAVYLCASSLSSGGYYNEQFFGPGTRLTVL.

V is TRBV7-8 and J is TRBJ1-3; weak D call: TRBD1 (5 bases). This CDR3 has 17 residues. V was pared by 4 bases and J by 2 bases, with 18 bases between. Germline CDR1 SGHVS, CDR2 FQNEAQ. CDR3 protein: CASSSSRGQGAGNTIYF. For the CDR3, the DNA is TGTGCCAGCAGCTCCTCCCGAGGGCAAGGGGCTGGAAACACCATATATTTT.

This chain uses TRBV21-1 with TRBJ2-7; TRBD2, the D gene given by the table, was not confirmed from the DNA. TRBV21-1 is reported as a pseudogene. This CDR3 spans 17 amino acids. The CDR3 DNA reads TGTGCCAGCAGCAAAGGGGGTGGGCGGGAGTCCTCCTACGAGCAGTACTTC. Protein sequence: CASSKGGGRESSYEQYF.

V and J are TRBV7-8 and TRBJ2-2, with 8 bases identical to TRBD1. The trim removed 3 bases at V and 2 bases at J, leaving 11 bases unmatched. CDR3 size: 18 residues. The germline CDR1 and CDR2 sequences are SGHVS and FQNEAQ. Here the CDR3 DNA reads TGTGCCAGCAGCTTGAGATCGGCGACAGGGGTAAACACCGGGGAGCTGTTTTTT. Translated, it gives CASSLRSATGVNTGELFF. The whole variable domain, filled in from reference TRBV7-8 and TRBJ2-2, reads GAGVSQSPRYKVAKRGQDVALRCDPISGHVSLFWYQQALGQGPEFLTYFQNEAQLDKSGLPSDRFFAERPEGSVSTLKIQRTQQEDSAVYLCASSLRSATGVNTGELFFGEGSRLTVL.

J is TRBJ1-4 and V is TRBV6-5; 7 bases are shared with TRBD1. This CDR3 spans 15 amino acids. Trimming cost V 5 bases and J 6 bases; bases outside gene matches: 9. The germline V gene has CDR1 MNHEY and CDR2 SVGAGI. The CDR3 DNA reads TGTGCCAGCAGTCGCACGTCAGGGGGACATGAAAAACTGTTTTTT. It specifies CASSRTSGGHEKLFF.

The V and J genes are TRBV30 and TRBJ1-6; TRBD1 matches at 10 bases. J lost 11 bases, V lost 5 bases, and 9 bases had no gene match. This CDR3 is built from 14 residues. Germline loops: CDR1 GTSNPN, CDR2 SVGIG (reference sequence). CDR3 residues: CAWDTGTGAAPLHF. CDR3 in DNA: TGTGCCTGGGATACCGGGACAGGGGCGGCACCCCTCCACTTT.

The genes are TRBV9 and TRBJ1-1; D possibly corresponds to TRBD1 (6 bases). The V gene's germline CDR1 is SGDLS and CDR2 YYNGEE. The CDR3 extends over 15 amino acids. Trimming cost V 2 bases and J 1 base, with 12 bases left between them. CDR3 loop: CASSVDLTGNTEAFF. The CDR3 DNA reads as TGTGCCAGCAGCGTGGATTTGACAGGGAACACTGAAGCTTTCTTT.

This chain connects TRBV9 to TRBJ2-1; 7 bases match TRBD2. J lost 4 bases, V lost 4 bases, and 11 bases had no gene match. The germline V gene has CDR1 SGDLS and CDR2 YYNGEE. CDR3 length equals 16 residues. The DNA for the CDR3 is TGTGCCAGCAGCATCCGGGGGGACCCGCTATACAATGAGCAGTTCTTC. It encodes CASSIRGDPLYNEQFF.

This rearrangement joins TRBV27 to TRBJ1-4, with D possibly being TRBD1 (5 bases). Trimming cost V 3 bases and J 0 bases, with 14 bases left between them. Germline assignment: CDR1 MNHEY and CDR2 SMNVEV (reference sequence). This CDR3 comprises 17 residues. The CDR3 protein is CASSLGRASATNEKLFF. CDR3 nucleotide sequence: TGTGCCAGCAGTTTGGGCAGGGCCTCTGCAACTAATGAAAAACTGTTTTTT. Drawing the rest from reference TRBV27 and TRBJ1-4, the complete variable domain is EAQVTQNPRYLITVTGKKLTVTCSQNMNHEYMSWYRQDPGLGLRQIYYSMNVEVTDKGDVPEGYKVSRKEKRNFPLILESPSPNQTSLYFCASSLGRASATNEKLFFGSGTQLSVL.

The chain is built from TRBV7-9 and TRBJ2-5; a weak D match, TRBD1 (6 bases). The CDR3 loop spans 16 amino acids. Germline V CDR1 and CDR2: SEHNR, FQNEAQ (reference sequence). V was pared by 1 base and J by 0 bases, with 12 bases between. The CDR3 sequence: CASSLGTVKYQETQYF. In DNA form, the CDR3 reads TGTGCCAGCAGCTTAGGGACAGTGAAGTACCAAGAGACCCAGTACTTC.

The V and J genes are TRBV27 and TRBJ1-5; the match to TRBD1 covers 9 bases. Germline values: CDR1 MNHEY, CDR2 SMNVEV (reference sequence). CDR3 length equals 18 residues. With 6 bases clipped from V and 5 bases from J, the junction kept 17 bases outside the gene matches. CDR3 loop: CASRSLGQGPSHDQPQHF. DNA for the CDR3: TGTGCCAGCAGGTCGTTGGGACAGGGACCGTCTCACGATCAGCCCCAGCATTTT.

This clone came up a few times. J is TRBJ1-5 and V is TRBV2; D is possibly TRBD1 (6 bases). V was pared by 7 bases and J by 12 bases, with 22 bases between. CDR1 is SNHLY and CDR2 is FYNNEI in the germline V gene. This CDR3 has 14 amino acids. The DNA of the CDR3 is TGTGCCAGCAATCGGAGGGGCAGGGGAGAGGACCAGCATTTT. Protein product: CASNRRGRGEDQHF.

The chain carries TRBV5-5 and TRBJ1-4; TRBD1 matches 10 bases. The CDR3 is made up of 16 amino acids. The trim removed 2 bases at V and 7 bases at J, leaving 8 bases unmatched. The germline V gene encodes CDR1 SGHKS and CDR2 YYEKEE (reference sequence). CDR3 sequence reads: CASSFSRTGGFEKLFF. The CDR3 nucleotides are TGTGCCAGCAGCTTTTCCCGGACAGGGGGTTTTGAAAAACTGTTTTTT.

The CDR3, as DNA: TGTGCCAGCTCTGAGCCTGGGTATAGCGGGAGGCCTCCCTACGAGCAGTACTTC. The encoded protein is CASSEPGYSGRPPYEQYF. The chain has TRBV18 and TRBJ2-7, with 10 bases identical to TRBD2. Germline V lookup: CDR1 KGHSH, CDR2 LQKENI. The ends lost 6 bases at V and 2 bases at J; junction bases unmatched: 16. The CDR3 spans 18 residues. Combining the CDR3 with reference TRBV18 and TRBJ2-7 gives the whole variable domain NAGVMQNPRHLVRRRGQEARLRCSPMKGHSHVYWYRQLPEEGLKFMVYLQKENIIDESGMPKERFSAEFPKEGPSILRIQQVVRGDSAAYFCASSEPGYSGRPPYEQYFGPGTRLTVT.

The chain is built from TRBV7-3 and TRBJ1-1; D remains ambiguous. V was shortened by 4 bases and J by 1 base, with 16 bases between the two germline ends. This CDR3 has 16 residues. Germline V gives CDR1 SGHTA, CDR2 FQGTGA. CDR3 sequence: CASSSHGDWTNTEAFF. The CDR3 DNA reads TGTGCCAGCAGCTCCCACGGTGATTGGACGAACACTGAAGCTTTCTTT.

The rearrangement links TRBV5-4 to TRBJ2-2; 14 nucleotides line up with TRBD2. The CDR3 contains 18 residues. J lost 4 bases, V lost 4 bases, and 9 bases had no gene match. Per germline, CDR1 SGHNT and CDR2 YYREEE (reference sequence). CDR3 nucleotide sequence: TGTGCCAGCAGCCCCGGGACTAGCGGGAGTCGGAGCACCGGGGAGCTGTTTTTT. Residues: CASSPGTSGSRSTGELFF. The full variable domain, with the rest looked up from reference TRBV5-4 and TRBJ2-2, is ETGVTQSPTHLIKTRGQQVTLRCSSQSGHNTVSWYQQALGQGPQFIFQYYREEENGRGNFPPRFSGLQFPNYSSELNVNALELDDSALYLCASSPGTSGSRSTGELFFGEGSRLTVL.

This chain connects TRBV28 to TRBJ2-3; TRBD2 aligns across 13 bases. The CDR3 extends over 18 amino acids. Germline V gene sequence: CDR1 MDHEN, CDR2 SYDVKM. J gave up 3 bases and V 1 base, and 7 bases lay outside the gene matches. CDR3 in amino acids: CASSLFVLAGGPTDTQYF. For the CDR3, the DNA is TGTGCCAGCAGTTTATTCGTACTAGCGGGAGGGCCGACAGATACGCAGTATTTT.